This T cell receptor beta chain was recovered during a study of technical replicates of blood from a few donors (TCRdb year 2017). To note about this clone: Its antigen has not been determined. No clone much larger than this one lies a single base away; base qualities are absent.

Library preparation employed the immunoSEQ multiplex PCR assay. What TCRdb holds here is the immuneACCESS table cut down to in-frame rearrangements. Part of the clones is not present; checked against another copy, under half of the missing clones reflect an unresolved V gene, and the others are unexplained. This sample holds 74,000 or so clones; approximately 91% were observed only once. 0.3% to 0.5% of the sample is taken by the ten largest. From the germline V gene, CDR1 is MNHNS and CDR2 is SASEGT. V drops 3 bases and J drops 0 bases, leaving 12 bases in between. Measured from the cysteine to the phenylalanine, the CDR3 is 15 residues long. Only CDR3 DNA remains: 45 bases, in frame from the first base.

This TCR came from a human donor in good health. The sample consisted of T cells isolated from PBMCs. The chain couples TRBV6-1 to TRBJ2-7, with TRBD2 as a weak D call on 5 bases. In nucleotide form, the sequence is TGTGCCAGCAGTGAGACGGGATTTAGCTCCTACGAGCAGTACTTC. The resulting protein is CASSETGFSSYEQYF.